This T cell receptor (beta chain) was sequenced for a study of monozygotic twins with cystic fibrosis. At the level of the study: Approximately 2.8 micrograms of fragmented DNA underwent 15 PCR cycles for library preparation. Findings and limits, study-wide: Median Simpson clonality of about 0.01 suggested naive T cells predominated. Co-twins had the most similar V usage for 13 of 16 pairs, J for 8. Unrelated CF individuals shared fewer identical clonotypes than monozygotic CF twins.

Comments on this clone: The antigen is unknown.

Data came from immunoSEQ multiplex PCR; TCRdb stores just in-frame clones and leaves some out. This table has tens of thousands of clones, more than 60% appearing once. Germline V gene sequence: CDR1 MDHEN, CDR2 SYDVKM. The CDR3 is 12 amino acids. The V gene lost 7 bases and the J gene lost 8 bases, with 13 bases spanning the gap. The sample comprised blood. The chain employs TRBV28 and TRBJ2-3; D is possibly TRBD2 (5 bases). This sequence was found in a girl aged 5 to 17 with cystic fibrosis. CDR3: CASNRGPGTQYF. The CDR3 bases are TGTGCCAGCAATCGAGGGCCAGGTACGCAGTATTTT.